This TCR beta chain was found in a study of blood T cell repertoires in COVID-19. Study-wide background: The United States, Italy and Spain supplied acute and convalescent COVID-19 samples. T cells, B-cell-depleted T cells, or PBMCs supplied cDNA or gDNA.

In the original analysis: Reference gene primer amplification gave nucleated cell count estimates. Assay used: immunoSEQ multiplex PCR; TCRdb lists only in-frame clones, some missing. That table is the source of V, J and clone size, and D and trimming were worked out from the DNA. The table records around 83,000 clones, 85% to 90% of them present only once. With 3 bases clipped from V and 6 bases from J, the junction kept 6 bases outside the gene matches. This CDR3 region has 14 residues. The germline V gene has CDR1 SGHRS and CDR2 YFSETQ. The receptor comes from an elderly man with active or convalescent COVID-19. What was sequenced was peripheral blood. This chain connects TRBV5-1 to TRBJ2-1, with TRBD2 matching 7 bases. CDR3 region: CASSWGGESNEQFF. Here the CDR3 DNA reads TGCGCCAGCAGCTGGGGGGGTGAAAGCAATGAGCAGTTCTTC.